This T cell receptor beta chain was sequenced for a study of T cells in Graves' hyperthyroidism and ophthalmopathy. TCR beta CDR3 sequences were amplified from RNA transcripts. TCR CDR3 regions were first amplified by RT-PCR with HTBI primers. TCRdb analysed the multiplex PCR reads with MiXCR anew, one entry per CDR3 protein. The sample has roughly 740,000 distinct CDR3 sequences, roughly 15% seen once. This clonotype has ten or more counts. The CDR3 covers 17 residues. Germline V CDR1 and CDR2: SGHDT, YYEEEE. The J segment lost 2 bases and the V segment lost 4 bases, leaving 11 bases of the junction unmatched.

This chain connects TRBV5-6 to TRBJ2-1, with 8 positions matching TRBD1. This TCR was sampled from a man between 18 and 29 years old with Graves' hyperthyroidism. The material sequenced was blood. The CDR3 reads CASSTTGGDRPYNEQFF. CDR3 DNA: TGTGCCAGCAGCACCACTGGAGGGGACAGGCCCTACAATGAGCAGTTCTTC.